This T cell receptor (beta chain) was obtained from a study of blood T cell repertoires in COVID-19. Study at large: PBMCs, B-cell-depleted T cells, or T cells provided the cDNA or gDNA that made up the material.

This table comes from immunoSEQ multiplex PCR, and its TCRdb copy is limited to in-frame clones, with some not included. The data contain around 180,000 clones, approximately 85% of them singletons. The CDR3 sequence is 15 residues long. V was cut by 0 bases and J by 1 base, with 9 bases left in between. Looked up from germline, CDR1 is LGHNA and CDR2 is YSLEER. This chain uses TRBV4-3 with TRBJ1-1; possibly TRBD1 for D (6 bases). The receptor comes from a woman older than 75 with acute or convalescent COVID-19. Sequencing was done on a sample of peripheral blood. Here the CDR3 DNA reads TGCGCCAGCAGCCAAGAAATAGGGGGGAACACTGAAGCTTTCTTT. As protein: CASSQEIGGNTEAFF.